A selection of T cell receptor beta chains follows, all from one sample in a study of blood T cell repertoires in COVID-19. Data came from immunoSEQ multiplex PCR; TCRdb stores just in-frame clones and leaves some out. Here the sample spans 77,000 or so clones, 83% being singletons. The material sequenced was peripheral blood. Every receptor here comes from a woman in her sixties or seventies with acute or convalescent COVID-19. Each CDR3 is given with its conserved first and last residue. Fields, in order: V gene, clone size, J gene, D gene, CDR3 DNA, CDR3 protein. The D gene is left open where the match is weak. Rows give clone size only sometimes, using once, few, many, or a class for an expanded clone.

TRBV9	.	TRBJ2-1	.	TGTGCCAGCAGCCCCCAAGGGGTAACGGGTGAGCAGTTCTTC	CASSPQGVTGEQFF
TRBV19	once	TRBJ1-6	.	TGTGCCAGTAGGCGCGGGGGGACGGACTATAATTCACCCCTCCACTTT	CASRRGGTDYNSPLHF
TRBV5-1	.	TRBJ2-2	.	TGCGCCAGCAGGCGCCAGACAACGAACACCGGGGAGCTGTTTTTT	CASRRQTTNTGELFF
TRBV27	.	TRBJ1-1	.	TGTGCCAGCAGTACTCAACAGGGCCGAGAAGCTTTCTTT	CASSTQQGREAFF
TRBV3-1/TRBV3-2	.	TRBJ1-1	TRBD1	TGTGCCAGCAGCCAAGCCTTGACAGGGGGAATTGAAGCTTTCTTT	CASSQALTGGIEAFF
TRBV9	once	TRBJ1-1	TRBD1	TGTGCCAGCAGCAGCCACAGGGGGCGCGTGACTGAAGCTTTCTTT	CASSSHRGRVTEAFF
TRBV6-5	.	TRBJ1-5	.	TGTGCCAGCAGCACCCACGGGGGTTGGGGTCAGCCCCAGCATTTT	CASSTHGGWGQPQHF
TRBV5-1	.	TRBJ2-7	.	TGCGCCAGCAGAGCCTTGGACGGGGACTCCTACGAGCAGTACTTC	CASRALDGDSYEQYF
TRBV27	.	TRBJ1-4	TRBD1	TGTGCCAGCATGGACAGGGCTAATGAAAAACTGTTTTTT	CASMDRANEKLFF
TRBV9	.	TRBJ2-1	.	TGTGCCAGCAGCGTAGGTACATCTTACAATGAGCAGTTCTTC	CASSVGTSYNEQFF
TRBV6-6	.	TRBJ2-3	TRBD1	TGTGCCACGCTACAGGGGTACACAGATACGCAGTATTTT	CATLQGYTDTQYF
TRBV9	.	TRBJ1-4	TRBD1	TGTGCCAGCAGCGGTACAGGGGGGTATACTAATGAAAAACTGTTTTTT	CASSGTGGYTNEKLFF
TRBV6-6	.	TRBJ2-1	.	TGTGCCAGCAGTTACTCGGGGGGGCAGCCCTACAATGAGCAGTTCTTC	CASSYSGGQPYNEQFF
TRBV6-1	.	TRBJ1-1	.	TGTGCCAGCAGTGACGGGTATTCGGACACTGAAGCTTTCTTT	CASSDGYSDTEAFF
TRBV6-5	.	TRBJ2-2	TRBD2	TGTGCCAGCAGGGGGACTAGCGGGGCCACCGGGGAGCTGTTTTTT	CASRGTSGATGELFF
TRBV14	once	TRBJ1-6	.	TGTGCCAGCAGCCAAAGCGGGAATTCACCCCTCCACTTT	CASSQSGNSPLHF
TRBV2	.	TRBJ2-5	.	TGTGCCAGCAGTGATTTTAACCAAGAGACCCAGTACTTC	CASSDFNQETQYF
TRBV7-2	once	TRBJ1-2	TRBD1	TGTGCCAGCAGCTTAGTTGTAGGGGGCGGGGAAGGCTACACCTTC	CASSLVVGGGEGYTF
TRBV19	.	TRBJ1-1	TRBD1	TGTGCCAGTAGTACGAAAAGGACAGGGACCTTCACTGAAGCTTTCTTT	CASSTKRTGTFTEAFF
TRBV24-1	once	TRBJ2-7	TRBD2	TGTGCCACCAGTGATTTTAGCGGGGGGTACTACGAGCAGTACTTC	CATSDFSGGYYEQYF
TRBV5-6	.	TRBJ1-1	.	TGTGCCAGCAGCTTGGCCGGCGGGGGACTAGGCACTGAAGCTTTCTTT	CASSLAGGGLGTEAFF
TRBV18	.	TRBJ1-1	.	TGTGCCAGCTCATCAGCAGGGAAGAACACTGAAGCTTTCTTT	CASSSAGKNTEAFF
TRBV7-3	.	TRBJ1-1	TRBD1	TGTGCCAGCAGCTTAAAAGGGTCAGGGGGCGAGATGAACACTGAAGCTTTCTTT	CASSLKGSGGEMNTEAFF
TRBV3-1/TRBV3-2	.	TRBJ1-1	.	TGTGCCAGCAGCTTTAACAGCAACACTGAAGCTTTCTTT	CASSFNSNTEAFF
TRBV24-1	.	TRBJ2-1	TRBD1	TGTGCCACCAGAGACCCGGGACAGGGCAACCCTCAGCAGTTCTTC	CATRDPGQGNPQQFF
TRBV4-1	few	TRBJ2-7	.	TGCGCCAGCAGCCAAGTGGACATGGGATTTACCTACGAGCAGTACTTC	CASSQVDMGFTYEQYF
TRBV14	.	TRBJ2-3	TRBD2	TGTGCCAGCAGCCCCACGGGGGGTAGCACAGATACGCAGTATTTT	CASSPTGGSTDTQYF
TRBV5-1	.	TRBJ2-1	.	TGCGCCAGCTCCACCGAAAATAGCCGTGAGCAGTTCTTC	CASSTENSREQFF
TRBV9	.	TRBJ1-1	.	TGTGCCAGCAGCGAAGGACAGAACACTGAAGCTTTCTTT	CASSEGQNTEAFF
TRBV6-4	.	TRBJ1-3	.	TGTGCCAGCAGCCCTCAGGTACCCTCTGGAAACACCATATATTTT	CASSPQVPSGNTIYF
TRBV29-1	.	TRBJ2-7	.	TGCAGCGTTCTCAGGGGCGGGGGCTACGAGCAGTACTTC	CSVLRGGGYEQYF
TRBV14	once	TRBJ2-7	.	TGTGCCAGCAGCCAAAGCCCATGGACGGGAGATTACGAGCAGTACTTC	CASSQSPWTGDYEQYF
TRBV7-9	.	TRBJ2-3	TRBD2	TGTGCCAGCAGCCGTGGGGGGACTAGCGGGGGAAGCACAGATACGCAGTATTTT	CASSRGGTSGGSTDTQYF
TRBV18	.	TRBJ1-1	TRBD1	TGTGCCAGCTCACCCCGGCAGGGGGTGGGCGCTGAAGCTTTCTTT	CASSPRQGVGAEAFF
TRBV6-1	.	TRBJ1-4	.	TGTGCCAGCAGTGCCAGCGGTATCGGCACTAATGAAAAACTGTTTTTT	CASSASGIGTNEKLFF
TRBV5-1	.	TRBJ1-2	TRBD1	TGCGCCAGCAGCCCTGGCGGGACAGGGGTCTATGGCTACACCTTC	CASSPGGTGVYGYTF
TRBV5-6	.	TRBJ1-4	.	TGTGCCAGCAGCTTGGTTGGAGATGTTGCAACTAATGAAAAACTGTTTTTT	CASSLVGDVATNEKLFF
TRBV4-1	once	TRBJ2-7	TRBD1	TGCGCCAGCAGCCAAGATCTTTGGGGACAGACTCTCTACGAGCAGTACTTC	CASSQDLWGQTLYEQYF
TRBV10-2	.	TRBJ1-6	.	TGCGCCAGTCGTCGGTCCTATAATTCACCCCTCCACTTT	CASRRSYNSPLHF
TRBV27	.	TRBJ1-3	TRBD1	TGTGCCAGCAGTTCGGGACAGTTCTCTGGAAACACCATATATTTT	CASSSGQFSGNTIYF
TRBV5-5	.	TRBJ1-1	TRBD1	TGTGCCAGCAGTCGGGACAGGGGTTACACTGAAGCTTTCTTT	CASSRDRGYTEAFF
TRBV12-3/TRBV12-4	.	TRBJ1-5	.	TGTGCCATTTCGGGGGGGGTAGATCAGCCCCAGCATTTT	CAISGGVDQPQHF
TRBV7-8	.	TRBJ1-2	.	TGTGCCAGCAGCTTAGGGGGCGCTAACTATGGCTACACCTTC	CASSLGGANYGYTF
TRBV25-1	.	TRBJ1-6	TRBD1	TGTGCCACTCAGCCCGGGACAGGGCGTTATAATTCACCCCTCCACTTT	CATQPGTGRYNSPLHF
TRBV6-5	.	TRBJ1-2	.	TGTGCCAGCAACCCGGTTGGGGGCAGTTCGTATGGCTACACCTTC	CASNPVGGSSYGYTF
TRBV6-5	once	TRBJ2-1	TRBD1	TGTGCCAGCAGTCAAACAGGGGTGCAAGGGAATGAGCAGTTCTTC	CASSQTGVQGNEQFF
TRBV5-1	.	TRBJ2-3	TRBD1	TGCGCCAGCAGTCGTTCAGGGGGCCCAGATACGCAGTATTTT	CASSRSGGPDTQYF
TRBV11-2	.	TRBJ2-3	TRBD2	TGTGCCAGCAGCTCGAGACTAGCGGGGGGAGATACGCAGTATTTT	CASSSRLAGGDTQYF
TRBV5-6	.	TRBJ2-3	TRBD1	TGTGCCAGCAGCTTGGAGGGACAGATCAGGGGAGATACGCAGTATTTT	CASSLEGQIRGDTQYF
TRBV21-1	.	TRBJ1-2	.	TGTGCCAGCAGCAGACAGGGGGCGCGTGGCTACACCTTC	CASSRQGARGYTF